Included here is one T cell receptor beta chain sequence, with context. What it binds is unknown. The sample is drawn from a study of CD4+ T cells in melanoma. The method was immunoSEQ multiplex PCR; TCRdb's version includes in-frame clones alone and lacks a portion of them. The data hold 15,000 to 20,000 clones, with over 70% observed a single time. Overall study results and limits: CD8+ T cell, macrophage and B cell function reportedly correlated with neoantigen-specific CD4+ T cells. In melanoma, neoantigen-specific CD4+ T cells reportedly differed in differentiation state.

The CDR3 totals 13 residues. Trimming shortened V by 4 bases and J by 2 bases, and 8 bases separated the two germline ends. CDR1 is SGHTA, CDR2 FQGNSA, per germline. What was sequenced was cells from a culture (not recorded whether cultured in vitro). The origin of this receptor is a human donor with melanoma. The V call is TRBV7-2, the J call TRBJ2-5, with D uncertain. CDR3 DNA: TGTGCCAGCAGCTCTAGACCGCAAGAGACCCAGTACTTC. This sequence encodes CASSSRPQETQYF.